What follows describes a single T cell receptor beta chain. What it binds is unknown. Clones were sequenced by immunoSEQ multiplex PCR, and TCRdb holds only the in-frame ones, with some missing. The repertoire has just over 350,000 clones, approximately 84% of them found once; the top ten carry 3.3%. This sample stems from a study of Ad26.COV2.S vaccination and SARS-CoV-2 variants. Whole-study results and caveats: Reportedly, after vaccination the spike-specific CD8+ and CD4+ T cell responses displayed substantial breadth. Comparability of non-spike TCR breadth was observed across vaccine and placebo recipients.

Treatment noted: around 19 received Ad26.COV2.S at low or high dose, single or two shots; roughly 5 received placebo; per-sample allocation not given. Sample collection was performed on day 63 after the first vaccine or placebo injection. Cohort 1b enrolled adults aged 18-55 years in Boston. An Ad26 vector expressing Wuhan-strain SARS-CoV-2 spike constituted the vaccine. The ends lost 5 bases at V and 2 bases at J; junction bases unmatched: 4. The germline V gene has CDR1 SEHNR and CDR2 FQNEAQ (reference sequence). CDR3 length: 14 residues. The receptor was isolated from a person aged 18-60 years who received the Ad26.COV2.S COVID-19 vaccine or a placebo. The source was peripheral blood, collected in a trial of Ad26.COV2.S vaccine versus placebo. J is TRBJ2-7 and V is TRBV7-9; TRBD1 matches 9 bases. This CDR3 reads CASSGTGSAYEQYF. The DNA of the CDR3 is TGTGCCAGCAGCGGGACAGGGTCCGCCTACGAGCAGTACTTC.